These 10 T cell receptor beta chains were all obtained from the same sample, sequenced in a study of cytomegalovirus exposure and HLA in healthy donors. Primers included in the PCR were 60 Vbeta and 13 Jbeta primers. The assay was immunoSEQ multiplex PCR, and TCRdb's table has in-frame clones only and misses some. The table lists roughly 150,000 clones, roughly three quarters of them singletons. Sequenced material: PBMCs. The receptors stem from a woman between 35 and 50 years old in good health and CMV-seronegative.

The chain couples TRBV10-1 to TRBJ1-1; unclear D gene. Germline CDR1 and CDR2: WNHNN and SYGVQD (reference sequence). CDR3 size: 16 residues. Trimming left V 3 bases short and J 3 bases short, with 17 bases between. The CDR3 sequence is CASSETIEVGDTEAFF. The CDR3, as DNA: TGCGCCAGCAGTGAAACGATTGAGGTTGGAGACACTGAAGCTTTCTTT.

This chain joins TRBV5-4 and TRBJ1-3; the D is unclear. Deletions cut 4 bases from V and 0 bases from J, with 11 bases between. In germline, CDR1 is SGHNT, CDR2 YYREEE (reference sequence). The CDR3 is 15 residues long. CDR3: CASSLSSFSGNTIYF. The DNA of the CDR3 is TGTGCCAGCAGCCTGTCTTCCTTCTCTGGAAACACCATATATTTT.

This clone showed up just a few times. The V gene is TRBV5-6, the J gene TRBJ1-1; D gene uncertain. There are 15 residues in the CDR3. In germline, CDR1 is SGHDT, CDR2 YYEEEE. V lost 2 bases, J lost 1 base, and 12 bases lay in between. CDR3 in DNA: TGTGCCAGCAGCTTCAGTGGGCGGGGGAACACTGAAGCTTTCTTT. It is translated as CASSFSGRGNTEAFF.

The V call is TRBV5-4, the J call TRBJ1-1; tentatively, D is TRBD1 (5 bases). In germline, CDR1 is SGHNT, CDR2 YYREEE (reference sequence). The V and J ends lost 0 bases and 4 bases respectively, with 10 bases between them. The CDR3 sequence is 14 residues long. The CDR3 nucleotides are TGTGCCAGCAGCTTGGGGTCAGGGATCACTGAAGCTTTCTTT. Protein sequence: CASSLGSGITEAFF. Looking up the rest from reference TRBV5-4 and TRBJ1-1 gives the full variable domain: ETGVTQSPTHLIKTRGQQVTLRCSSQSGHNTVSWYQQALGQGPQFIFQYYREEENGRGNFPPRFSGLQFPNYSSELNVNALELDDSALYLCASSLGSGITEAFFGQGTRLTVV.

The chain employs TRBV6-1 and TRBJ2-5; 9 bases agree with TRBD1. The CDR3 extends over 14 amino acids. V was clipped by 6 bases and J by 4 bases; unmatched bases: 6. The germline CDR1 and CDR2 sequences are MNHNS and SASEGT. CDR3 residues: CASRDRGLRETQYF. The CDR3 DNA reads TGTGCCAGCAGGGACAGGGGCCTGAGAGAGACCCAGTACTTC.

V and J are TRBV7-2 and TRBJ2-1; tentatively, D is TRBD1 (6 bases). The CDR3 is made up of 13 amino acids. Germline values: CDR1 SGHTA, CDR2 FQGNSA. V lost 4 bases to trimming and J lost 4 bases, with 8 bases between them. The CDR3 reads CASSYDRYNEQFF. Here the CDR3 DNA reads TGTGCCAGCAGCTACGACAGGTACAATGAGCAGTTCTTC.

The chain carries TRBV10-3 and TRBJ1-1; D not resolved. In germline, CDR1 is ENHRY, CDR2 SYGVKD. Trimming took off 2 bases at V and 1 base at J, with 8 bases between the two ends. This CDR3 has 14 residues. The CDR3 nucleotides read TGTGCCATCAGTGAGCACAGTAAGAACACTGAAGCTTTCTTT. It translates to CAISEHSKNTEAFF.

In nucleotides, the CDR3 is TGTGCCAGCAGCTTGCGGGGGGTGGCTAGCGGGCAGAATGAGCAGTTCTTC. This translates into CASSLRGVASGQNEQFF. The V call is TRBV7-9, the J call TRBJ2-1; 8 positions agree with TRBD2. The V gene's germline CDR1 is SEHNR and CDR2 FQNEAQ (reference sequence). The CDR3 is 17 residues long. After removal of 3 bases from V and 7 bases from J, the junction contained 14 bases not matched to a gene.

The rearrangement uses TRBV6-1 and TRBJ2-3; the match to TRBD2 covers 9 bases. CDR3 size: 17 residues. Germline V lookup: CDR1 MNHNS, CDR2 SASEGT. Trimming removed 2 bases from V and 2 bases from J; junction bases left unmatched: 8. The CDR3 is CASSEYPSGVVTDTQYF. CDR3 nucleotides: TGTGCCAGCAGTGAATACCCTAGCGGGGTCGTCACAGATACGCAGTATTTT.

In this sample, this clone turned up once. The CDR3 here is CASSLYITSGSGEQFF. The CDR3 DNA reads as TGTGCCAGCAGTTTATATATAACTAGCGGGAGTGGTGAGCAGTTCTTC. This chain joins TRBV27 and TRBJ2-1; 11 nucleotides align to TRBD2. Trimming cost V 1 base and J 9 bases; bases outside gene matches: 8. CDR3 length: 16 amino acids. Germline lookup yields CDR1 MNHEY and CDR2 SMNVEV (reference sequence).